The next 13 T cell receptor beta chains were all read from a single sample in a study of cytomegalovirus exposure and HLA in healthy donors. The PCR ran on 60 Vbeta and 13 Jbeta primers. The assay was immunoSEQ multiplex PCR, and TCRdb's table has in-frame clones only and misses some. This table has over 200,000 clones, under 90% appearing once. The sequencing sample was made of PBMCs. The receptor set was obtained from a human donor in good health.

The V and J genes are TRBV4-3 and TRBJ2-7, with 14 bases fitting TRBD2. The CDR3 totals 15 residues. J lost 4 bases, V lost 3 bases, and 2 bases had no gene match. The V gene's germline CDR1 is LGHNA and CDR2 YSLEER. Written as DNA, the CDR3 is TGCGCCAGCAGCCAGACTAGCGGGAGGGCGTACGAGCAGTACTTC. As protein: CASSQTSGRAYEQYF.

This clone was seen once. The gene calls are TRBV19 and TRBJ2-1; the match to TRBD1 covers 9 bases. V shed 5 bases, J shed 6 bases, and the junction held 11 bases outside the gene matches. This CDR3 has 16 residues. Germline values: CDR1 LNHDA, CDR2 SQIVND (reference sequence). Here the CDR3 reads CASSFDAGQGINEQFF. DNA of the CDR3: TGTGCCAGTAGTTTCGACGCGGGACAGGGTATCAATGAGCAGTTCTTC.

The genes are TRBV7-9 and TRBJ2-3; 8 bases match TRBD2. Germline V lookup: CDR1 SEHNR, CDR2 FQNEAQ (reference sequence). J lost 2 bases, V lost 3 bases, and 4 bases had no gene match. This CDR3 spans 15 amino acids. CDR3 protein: CASSFSGAPTDTQYF. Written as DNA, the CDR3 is TGTGCCAGCAGCTTTAGCGGGGCACCCACAGATACGCAGTATTTT.

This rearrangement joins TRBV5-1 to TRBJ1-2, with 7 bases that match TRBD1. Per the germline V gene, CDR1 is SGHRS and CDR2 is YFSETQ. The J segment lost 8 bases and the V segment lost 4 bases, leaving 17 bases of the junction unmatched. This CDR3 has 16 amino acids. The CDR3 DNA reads TGCGCCAGCAGCGTAAGACAGGGAGAAGAATCTCGGGGCTACACCTTC. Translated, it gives CASSVRQGEESRGYTF.

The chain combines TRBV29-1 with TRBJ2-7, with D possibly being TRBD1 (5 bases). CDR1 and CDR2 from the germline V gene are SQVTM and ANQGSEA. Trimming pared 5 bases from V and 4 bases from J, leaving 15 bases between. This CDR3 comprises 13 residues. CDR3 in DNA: TGCAGCGTTAGGGGTAGGGTATCGTACGAGCAGTACTTC. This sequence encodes CSVRGRVSYEQYF.

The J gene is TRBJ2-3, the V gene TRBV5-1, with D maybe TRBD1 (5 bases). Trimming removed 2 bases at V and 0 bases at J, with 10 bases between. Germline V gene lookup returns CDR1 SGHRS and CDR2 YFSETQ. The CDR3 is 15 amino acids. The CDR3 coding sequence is TGCGCCAGCAGCTTCCTAACAGGAAGCACAGATACGCAGTATTTT. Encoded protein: CASSFLTGSTDTQYF.

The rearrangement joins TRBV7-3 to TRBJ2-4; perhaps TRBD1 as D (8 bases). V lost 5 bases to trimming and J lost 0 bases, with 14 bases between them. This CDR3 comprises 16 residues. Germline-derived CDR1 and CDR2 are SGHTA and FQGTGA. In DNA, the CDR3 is TGTGCCAGCAGCCCACAGGGGGAGGGAGCCAAAAACATTCAGTACTTC. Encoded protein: CASSPQGEGAKNIQYF.

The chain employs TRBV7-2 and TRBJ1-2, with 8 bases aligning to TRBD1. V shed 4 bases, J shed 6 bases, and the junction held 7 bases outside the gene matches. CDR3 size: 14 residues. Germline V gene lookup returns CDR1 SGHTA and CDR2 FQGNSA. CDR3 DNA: TGTGCCAGCAGCTCTATGACAGGGGTGGATGGCTACACCTTC. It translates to CASSSMTGVDGYTF.

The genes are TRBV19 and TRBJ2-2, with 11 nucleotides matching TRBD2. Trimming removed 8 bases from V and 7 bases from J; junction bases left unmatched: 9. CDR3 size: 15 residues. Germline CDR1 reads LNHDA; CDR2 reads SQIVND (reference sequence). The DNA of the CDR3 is TGTGCCAGTGTTAGCGGGAGGGCCTCGGGCGGGGAGCTGTTTTTT. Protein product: CASVSGRASGGELFF.

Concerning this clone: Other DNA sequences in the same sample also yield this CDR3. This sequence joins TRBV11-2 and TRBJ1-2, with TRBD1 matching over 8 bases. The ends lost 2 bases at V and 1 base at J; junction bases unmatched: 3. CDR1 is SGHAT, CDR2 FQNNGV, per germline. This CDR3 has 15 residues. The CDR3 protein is CASSLSRGRNYGYTF. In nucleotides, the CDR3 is TGTGCCAGCAGCTTAAGCAGGGGGCGTAACTATGGCTACACCTTC. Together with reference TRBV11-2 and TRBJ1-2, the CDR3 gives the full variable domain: EAGVAQSPRYKIIEKRQSVAFWCNPISGHATLYWYQQILGQGPKLLIQFQNNGVVDDSQLPKDRFSAERLKGVDSTLKIQPAKLEDSAVYLCASSLSRGRNYGYTFGSGTRLTVV.

CDR3 sequence (DNA): TGTGCCATCAACGACCCACTAATTAAGAGCTCCTACAATGAGCAGTTCTTC. This gives the protein CAINDPLIKSSYNEQFF. The rearrangement links TRBV10-3 to TRBJ2-1; D uncertain. Germline assignment: CDR1 ENHRY and CDR2 SYGVKD. The CDR3 extends over 17 amino acids. Deletions cut 7 bases from V and 0 bases from J, with 19 bases between.

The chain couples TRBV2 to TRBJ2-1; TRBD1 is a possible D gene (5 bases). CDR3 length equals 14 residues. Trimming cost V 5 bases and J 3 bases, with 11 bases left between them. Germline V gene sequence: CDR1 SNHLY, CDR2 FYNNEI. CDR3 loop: CASSQGRLYNEQFF. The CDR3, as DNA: TGTGCCAGCAGTCAGGGCAGACTCTACAATGAGCAGTTCTTC. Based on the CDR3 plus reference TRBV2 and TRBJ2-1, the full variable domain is EPEVTQTPSHQVTQMGQEVILRCVPISNHLYFYWYRQILGQKVEFLVSFYNNEISEKSEIFDDQFSVERPDGSNFTLKIRSTKLEDSAMYFCASSQGRLYNEQFFGPGTRLTVL.

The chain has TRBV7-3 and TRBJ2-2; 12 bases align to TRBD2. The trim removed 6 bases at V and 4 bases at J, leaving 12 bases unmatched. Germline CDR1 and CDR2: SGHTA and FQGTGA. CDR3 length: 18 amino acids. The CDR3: CASRQLAGGLGGTGELFF. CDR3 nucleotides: TGTGCCAGCAGGCAACTAGCGGGAGGCCTCGGTGGCACCGGGGAGCTGTTTTTT.